The 20 T cell receptor beta chains below were found in one sample sequenced in a study of radiotherapy plus CTLA-4 blockade in lung cancer. Some clones are missing from TCRdb's copy, which holds only in-frame ones; the method was immunoSEQ multiplex PCR. Of 80,000 to 100,000 clones listed, 82% were seen once; the top ten hold 3% to 3.5%. The input for sequencing was peripheral blood, taken from a patient treated with radiotherapy plus ipilimumab. The receptors shown here come from a human donor with non-small cell lung cancer who had a partial response to radiotherapy plus ipilimumab.

The rearrangement links TRBV27 to TRBJ2-5; 14 positions match TRBD2. J gave up 7 bases and V 8 bases, and 6 bases lay outside the gene matches. The CDR3 sequence is 14 residues long. Germline V gives CDR1 MNHEY, CDR2 SMNVEV (reference sequence). This CDR3 is CASAGLAGAGTQYF. The CDR3 nucleotides read TGTGCCAGCGCGGGACTAGCGGGAGCGGGGACCCAGTACTTC.

This clone came up once. The chain combines TRBV28 with TRBJ2-5; 12 nucleotides agree with TRBD1. The CDR3 sequence is 16 residues long. V gave up 2 bases and J gave up 1 base; unmatched junction bases: 2. CDR1 is MDHEN, CDR2 SYDVKM, per germline. For the CDR3, the DNA is TGTGCCAGCAGTTTACGGGGACAGGGGGCCCAAGAGACCCAGTACTTC. It translates to CASSLRGQGAQETQYF. The whole variable domain, filled in from reference TRBV28 and TRBJ2-5, reads DVKVTQSSRYLVKRTGEKVFLECVQDMDHENMFWYRQDPGLGLRLIYFSYDVKMKEKGDIPEGYSVSREKKERFSLILESASTNQTSMYLCASSLRGQGAQETQYFGPGTRLLVL.

The V and J genes are TRBV11-1 and TRBJ1-1; possibly TRBD1 for D (6 bases). The V end lost 4 bases, the J end lost 6 bases, and 15 bases lay between the germline ends. The CDR3 consists of 14 residues. Per the germline V gene, CDR1 is SGHAT and CDR2 is FQDESV (reference sequence). The CDR3 here is CASSWGRGPPEAFF. The CDR3 DNA sequence: TGTGCCAGCAGCTGGGGCAGGGGCCCGCCTGAAGCTTTCTTT. Looking up the rest from reference TRBV11-1 and TRBJ1-1 gives the full variable domain: EAEVAQSPRYKITEKSQAVAFWCDPISGHATLYWYRQILGQGPELLVQFQDESVVDDSQLPKDRFSAERLKGVDSTLKIQPAELGDSAMYLCASSWGRGPPEAFFGQGTRLTVV.

This clone was picked up one time. CDR3 sequence (DNA): TGTGCCAGCAGCTCTCCCGGGACACCGTACCAAGAGACCCAGTACTTC. Residues: CASSSPGTPYQETQYF. V usage is TRBV11-2 and J usage is TRBJ2-5, with TRBD1 as a possible D gene (6 bases). The CDR3 extends over 16 amino acids. Germline V gene sequence: CDR1 SGHAT, CDR2 FQNNGV. V was shortened by 4 bases and J by 0 bases, with 15 bases between the two germline ends.

This clone was observed a single time. The rearrangement links TRBV28 to TRBJ2-1; possible D gene TRBD2, 5 bases. There are 15 residues in the CDR3. Trimming cost V 1 base and J 0 bases, with 7 bases left between them. Germline V CDR1 and CDR2: MDHEN, SYDVKM. CDR3 sequence: CASSLLLGSYNEQFF. The CDR3 DNA is TGTGCCAGCAGTTTATTACTAGGCTCCTACAATGAGCAGTTCTTC.

V is TRBV4-2 and J is TRBJ1-4; D remains ambiguous. V lost 0 bases and J 0 bases, leaving 20 bases between the germline ends. CDR3 size: 20 residues. Germline loops: CDR1 LGHNA, CDR2 YNFKEQ. CDR3 sequence (DNA): TGTGCCAGCAGCCAAGATTCGGTCAACTTTAACTCTGCAACTAATGAAAAACTGTTTTTT. Translating it yields CASSQDSVNFNSATNEKLFF.

This clone is a singleton in its sample. As DNA, the CDR3 is TGTGCCAGCAGCTTAGACTTCACTCAGCCCCAGCATTTT. The encoded protein is CASSLDFTQPQHF. The chain has TRBV7-8 and TRBJ1-5; D is unresolved. Per the germline V gene, CDR1 is SGHVS and CDR2 is FQNEAQ. The CDR3 runs 13 residues. V gave up 1 base and J gave up 6 bases, with 7 bases separating them.

The chain is built from TRBV7-3 and TRBJ2-2; weak D call: TRBD2 (7 bases). The germline CDR1 and CDR2 sequences are SGHTA and FQGTGA. V lost 5 bases to trimming and J lost 7 bases, with 17 bases between them. The CDR3 loop spans 15 amino acids. The CDR3 nucleotides read TGTGCCAGCAGCGCCAGGGGAGGGGGAGTCGGGGAGCTGTTTTTT. Its protein is CASSARGGGVGELFF.

The gene calls are TRBV5-1 and TRBJ2-7, with 10 bases that match TRBD2. The CDR3 has 16 residues. Germline V gene lookup returns CDR1 SGHRS and CDR2 YFSETQ. V lost 0 bases, J lost 3 bases, and 6 bases stayed unmatched. CDR3 protein: CASSLAPTSGNYEQYF. The DNA for the CDR3 is TGCGCCAGCAGCTTGGCCCCAACTAGCGGGAACTACGAGCAGTACTTC.

The chain employs TRBV5-6 and TRBJ1-4; 7 bases match TRBD1. V shed 0 bases, J shed 8 bases, and the junction held 4 bases outside the gene matches. Germline CDR1 is SGHDT and CDR2 is YYEEEE. This CDR3 contains 14 residues. CDR3 coding DNA: TGTGCCAGCAGCTTGGCAACAGGGGAAGAAAAACTGTTTTTT. Its translation is CASSLATGEEKLFF. The full variable domain, with the rest looked up from reference TRBV5-6 and TRBJ1-4, is DAGVTQSPTHLIKTRGQQVTLRCSPKSGHDTVSWYQQALGQGPQFIFQYYEEEERQRGNFPDRFSGHQFPNYSSELNVNALLLGDSALYLCASSLATGEEKLFFGSGTQLSVL.

V and J are TRBV27 and TRBJ2-7; 8 nucleotides match TRBD1. CDR1 and CDR2 (germline): MNHEY, SMNVEV (reference sequence). The junction had 5 bases not matched to a gene; V was cut back by 6 bases and J by 4 bases. This CDR3 region has 13 residues. The CDR3 is CASSRDRWYEQYF. The CDR3 DNA follows: TGTGCCAGCAGCCGGGACAGGTGGTACGAGCAGTACTTC.

J is TRBJ1-5 and V is TRBV2, with D perhaps matching TRBD1 (6 bases). Germline loops: CDR1 SNHLY, CDR2 FYNNEI. The CDR3 length is 14 residues. Trimming took 4 bases from V and 7 from J, leaving 14 bases between them. The CDR3 coding sequence is TGTGCCAGCAGTGCGGACAGATGGATACAGCCCCAGCATTTT. Its translation: CASSADRWIQPQHF.

The chain carries TRBV28 and TRBJ2-7; 9 bases are shared with TRBD1. Germline-derived CDR1 and CDR2 are MDHEN and SYDVKM. Unmatched junction bases numbered 9, after V lost 5 bases and J lost 4 bases. The CDR3 is made up of 15 amino acids. CDR3 sequence (DNA): TGTGCCAGCAGTCGAACGGACAGGGGAGGATACGAGCAGTACTTC. Protein sequence: CASSRTDRGGYEQYF.

As concerns this clone: The sample contains more than one DNA sequence encoding this CDR3. The chain carries TRBV7-3 and TRBJ2-2; the D is unclear. This CDR3 region has 15 residues. Trimming took 5 bases from V and 1 from J, leaving 11 bases between them. Germline V gene sequence: CDR1 SGHTA, CDR2 FQGTGA. The CDR3 DNA follows: TGTGCCAGCAGCCCCCCCGGTGGGAACACCGGGGAGCTGTTTTTT. It translates to CASSPPGGNTGELFF.

The rearrangement joins TRBV5-4 to TRBJ2-1; D is unclear. This CDR3 region has 14 residues. V lost 2 bases to trimming and J lost 0 bases, with 6 bases between them. Germline V gene data show CDR1 as SGHNT and CDR2 as YYREEE (reference sequence). CDR3 DNA: TGTGCCAGCAGCTTCGCTAGCTCCTACAATGAGCAGTTCTTC. Its protein is CASSFASSYNEQFF.

The chain recombines TRBV27 with TRBJ2-7, with 13 bases lining up with TRBD2. Trimming removed 8 bases from V and 2 bases from J; junction bases left unmatched: 0. The CDR3 covers 13 residues. Germline assignment: CDR1 MNHEY and CDR2 SMNVEV (reference sequence). The CDR3 DNA sequence: TGTGCCAGCGGGACTAGCGGGACCTACGAGCAGTACTTC. This gives the protein CASGTSGTYEQYF.

The gene calls are TRBV9 and TRBJ2-7; maybe TRBD1 (5 bases). From germline, CDR1 is SGDLS and CDR2 YYNGEE. The CDR3 extends over 15 amino acids. V dropped 4 bases and J dropped 2 bases, with 16 bases sitting between them. CDR3 bases: TGTGCCAGCAGCCCCTCCCTGACAGCCGCCTACGAGCAGTACTTC. Translating gives CASSPSLTAAYEQYF.

The gene calls are TRBV5-1 and TRBJ2-7; possibly TRBD1 for D (5 bases). Germline lookup yields CDR1 SGHRS and CDR2 YFSETQ. This CDR3 contains 13 residues. V lost 0 bases to trimming and J lost 9 bases, with 13 bases between them. CDR3 coding DNA: TGCGCCAGCAGCTTGGGCCGAGACCAGGGGCAGTACTTC. Encoded protein: CASSLGRDQGQYF.

The CDR3 coding sequence is TGCGCCAGCAGCCATAAAGCGGGAGGGCCGAGGGACAATGAGCAGTTCTTC. This codes for CASSHKAGGPRDNEQFF. This chain joins TRBV4-1 and TRBJ2-1; 10 nucleotides line up with TRBD2. V lost 3 bases to trimming and J lost 5 bases; unmatched junction nucleotides: 10. The CDR3 sequence is 17 residues long. CDR1 and CDR2 (germline): MGHRA, YSYEKL.

V is TRBV5-5 and J is TRBJ1-5; D not certain. V was shortened by 2 bases and J by 2 bases, with 11 bases between the two germline ends. The length of the CDR3 is 15 residues. Looked up from germline, CDR1 is SGHKS and CDR2 is YYEKEE (reference sequence). The CDR3: CASSFQAGRNQPQHF. The CDR3 nucleotides read TGTGCCAGCAGCTTCCAAGCAGGTCGCAATCAGCCCCAGCATTTT. Based on the CDR3 plus reference TRBV5-5 and TRBJ1-5, the full variable domain is DAGVTQSPTHLIKTRGQQVTLRCSPISGHKSVSWYQQVLGQGPQFIFQYYEKEERGRGNFPDRFSARQFPNYSSELNVNALLLGDSALYLCASSFQAGRNQPQHFGDGTRLSIL.